Listed below are T cell receptor beta chains from one sample, sequenced in a study of preoperative IRX-2 immunotherapy in early breast cancer. Clones were read by immunoSEQ multiplex PCR, and TCRdb kept only the in-frame ones, dropping some. In the table there are 15,000 to 25,000 clones, around 85% of which are singletons. Sample: lymph node tissue, taken after IRX-2 immunotherapy. These TCRs come from a human donor with breast cancer. Both conserved end residues are part of each CDR3. D genes are given only for firm matches. The size of a clone is reported for some rows only, either as once, few or many, or as a class for expanded clones.

J gene,clone size,V gene,D gene,CDR3 protein,CDR3 DNA
TRBJ1-1,NA,TRBV7-7,NA,CASSPGQRFNTEAFF,TGTGCCAGCAGCCCAGGACAGCGCTTTAACACTGAAGCTTTCTTT
TRBJ2-1,NA,TRBV6-8,TRBD1,CASRPTTGVGEQFF,TGTGCCAGCAGACCGACCACAGGGGTCGGTGAGCAGTTCTTC
TRBJ1-3,few,TRBV18,NA,CASSGAGPNSGNTIYF,TGTGCCAGCTCAGGAGCGGGACCGAACTCTGGAAACACCATATATTTT
TRBJ2-7,NA,TRBV19,TRBD2,CASGASGSDEQYF,TGTGCCAGTGGGGCTAGCGGGAGTGACGAGCAGTACTTC
TRBJ1-3,NA,TRBV6-8,NA,CASSSLGTRGNTIYF,TGTGCCAGCAGTTCCTTGGGGACTAGAGGAAACACCATATATTTT
TRBJ1-2,NA,TRBV18,TRBD1,CASRGQDYGYTF,TGTGCCAGCCGGGGACAGGACTATGGCTACACCTTC
TRBJ2-5,NA,TRBV9,NA,CASSEEQGQETQYF,TGTGCCAGCAGTGAAGAACAGGGCCAGGAGACCCAGTACTTC
TRBJ1-4,NA,TRBV23-1,NA,CASSQSLRSYEKLFF,TGCGCCAGCAGTCAATCTCTCAGGTCATATGAAAAACTGTTTTTT
TRBJ1-2,NA,TRBV7-5,NA,CASSLGQESYGYTF,TGTGCCAGCAGCTTGGGCCAGGAAAGCTATGGCTACACCTTC
TRBJ2-3,NA,TRBV10-3,NA,CAISESGGPTDTQYF,TGTGCCATCAGTGAGTCAGGGGGGCCCACAGATACGCAGTATTTT
TRBJ1-1,NA,TRBV6-8,NA,CASREGQRGAFF,TGTGCCAGCAGGGAAGGTCAGCGCGGAGCTTTCTTT
TRBJ1-2,NA,TRBV25-1,NA,CASSESGFGYTF,TGTGCCAGCAGTGAATCGGGTTTTGGCTACACCTTC
TRBJ2-5,once,TRBV5-1,NA,CASSLARDQETQYF,TGCGCCAGCAGCTTGGCAAGGGATCAAGAGACCCAGTACTTC
TRBJ2-5,NA,TRBV11-3,NA,CASRSLLPGTETQYF,TGTGCCAGCAGAAGCTTGCTTCCCGGGACGGAGACCCAGTACTTC
TRBJ1-1,NA,TRBV12-5,NA,CASGLGWTVPAFF,TGTGCTAGTGGTTTGGGGTGGACAGTTCCGGCTTTCTTT
TRBJ1-1,once,TRBV10-2,NA,CASSESVLTENTEAFF,TGCGCCAGCAGTGAGTCGGTTTTGACAGAGAACACTGAAGCTTTCTTT
TRBJ1-1,NA,TRBV18,NA,CASSPIGRQNTEAFF,TGTGCCAGCTCCCCCATAGGACGGCAGAACACTGAAGCTTTCTTT
TRBJ2-2,once,TRBV7-4,NA,CASSLVLGQATNTGELFF,TGTGCCAGCAGCTTAGTCCTGGGTCAGGCCACTAACACCGGGGAGCTGTTTTTT
TRBJ2-7,NA,TRBV5-1,NA,CASSRGLGVDEQYF,TGCGCCAGCAGTAGGGGACTTGGGGTAGACGAGCAGTACTTC
TRBJ1-2,NA,TRBV19,NA,CASSIVRAGDYGYTF,TGTGCCAGTAGTATAGTGAGGGCTGGAGACTATGGCTACACCTTC
TRBJ1-1,NA,TRBV6-8,NA,CAIGDGNTEAFF,TGTGCCATCGGCGATGGGAACACTGAAGCTTTCTTT
TRBJ1-2,NA,TRBV30,NA,CAWSGWALGYGYTF,TGTGCCTGGAGTGGCTGGGCCCTAGGGTATGGCTACACCTTC
TRBJ1-4,NA,TRBV7-5,NA,CASSLRQTTNEKLFF,TGTGCCAGCAGCCTAAGACAGACAACTAATGAAAAACTGTTTTTT
TRBJ2-1,NA,TRBV28,NA,CAIQEGSAGTWDEQFF,TGTGCCATCCAAGAAGGGAGCGCGGGAACCTGGGATGAGCAGTTCTTC
TRBJ1-1,NA,TRBV6-8,NA,CAIATGGRFSEAFF,TGTGCCATCGCTACAGGTGGGAGATTTTCTGAAGCTTTCTTT
TRBJ2-7,NA,TRBV7-5,NA,CASSFTGGSVEQYF,TGTGCCAGCAGCTTTACAGGGGGGTCCGTCGAGCAGTACTTC
TRBJ2-3,NA,TRBV28,TRBD2,CASSSGGPADTQYF,TGTGCCAGCAGTTCGGGAGGGCCAGCAGATACGCAGTATTTT
TRBJ1-5,NA,TRBV6-8,TRBD1,CASSYSFSGTGNQPQHF,TGTGCCAGCAGTTACTCGTTTTCCGGGACAGGAAATCAGCCCCAGCATTTT
TRBJ1-6,NA,TRBV14,NA,CASSQTTARGIRPLHF,TGTGCCAGCAGCCAAACCACAGCGAGGGGAATAAGGCCCCTCCACTTT
TRBJ2-7,NA,TRBV10-2,NA,CASSDRTFYEQYF,TGCGCCAGCAGTGACCGGACCTTCTACGAGCAGTACTTC
TRBJ2-1,NA,TRBV11-3,NA,CASSRDRTYNEQFF,TGTGCCAGCAGCCGAGACAGGACCTACAATGAGCAGTTCTTC
TRBJ1-5,NA,TRBV10-2,TRBD1,CASSDSGQGKNQPQHF,TGCGCCAGCAGTGACTCGGGACAGGGGAAAAATCAGCCCCAGCATTTT
TRBJ1-6,NA,TRBV30,NA,CAWSGRQGNNSPLHF,TGTGCCTGGAGTGGTCGCCAGGGTAATAATTCACCCCTCCACTTT
TRBJ2-2,NA,TRBV19,NA,CASTPQNTGELFF,TGTGCCAGTACCCCTCAAAACACCGGGGAGCTGTTTTTT
TRBJ2-7,once,TRBV12-5,NA,CASGVGYEQYF,TGTGCCAGCGGTGTGGGCTACGAGCAGTACTTC
TRBJ1-4,NA,TRBV28,NA,CASRSRQAGRKLFF,TGTGCCAGCAGATCAAGACAGGCAGGAAGAAAACTGTTTTTT
TRBJ1-4,NA,TRBV19,NA,CASSNRATNEKLFF,TGTGCCAGTAGTAACAGGGCAACTAATGAAAAACTGTTTTTT
TRBJ2-3,NA,TRBV2,TRBD2,CASSARASGNTDTQYF,TGTGCCAGCAGTGCTCGGGCTAGCGGAAACACAGATACGCAGTATTTT
TRBJ1-2,NA,TRBV11-3,NA,CASSLRPQGAYGYTF,TGTGCCAGCAGCTTACGGCCACAGGGTGCCTATGGCTACACCTTC
TRBJ2-3,NA,TRBV19,TRBD2,CASNSGTIGTDTQYF,TGTGCCAGTAATAGCGGGACAATCGGGACAGATACGCAGTATTTT
TRBJ2-2,NA,TRBV29-1,NA,CSVVAQPVSRTGTRNTGELFF,TGCAGCGTTGTAGCCCAACCTGTGAGTCGGACGGGGACAAGAAACACCGGGGAGCTGTTTTTT
TRBJ2-7,NA,TRBV28,TRBD2,CASTPGGGYEQYF,TGTGCCAGCACCCCTGGCGGGGGTTACGAGCAGTACTTC
TRBJ2-4,NA,TRBV14,NA,CASSIYGATVAKNIQYF,TGTGCCAGCAGCATCTACGGGGCTACCGTAGCCAAAAACATTCAGTACTTC
TRBJ1-3,few,TRBV6-8,NA,CASRRHDATSGNTIYF,TGTGCCAGCAGACGTCATGACGCCACCTCTGGAAACACCATATATTTT
TRBJ1-2,NA,TRBV14,NA,CASSARIGPYGYTF,TGTGCCAGCAGCGCCCGGATAGGACCTTATGGCTACACCTTC
TRBJ2-1,NA,TRBV11-3,TRBD2,CASSLGSGGTNEQFF,TGTGCCAGCAGCTTGGGAAGCGGGGGGACCAATGAGCAGTTCTTC
TRBJ1-5,NA,TRBV28,TRBD1,CASSLLGTAYSNQPQHF,TGTGCCAGCAGTTTATTGGGGACAGCTTATAGCAATCAGCCCCAGCATTTT
TRBJ2-7,NA,TRBV4-1,TRBD1,CASSQDTGGSYEQYF,TGCGCCAGCAGCCAAGATACAGGGGGCTCCTACGAGCAGTACTTC
TRBJ1-3,NA,TRBV12-5,NA,CAGSIGSGNTIYF,TGTGCTGGGAGCATAGGCTCTGGAAACACCATATATTTT
TRBJ1-6,NA,TRBV25-1,NA,CASSWSNGGNSPLHF,TGTGCCAGCAGTTGGTCCAACGGTGGGAATTCACCCCTCCACTTT
TRBJ1-3,NA,TRBV28,NA,CASSSRQSPGNTIYF,TGTGCCAGCAGTTCCCGACAGTCCCCTGGAAACACCATATATTTT
TRBJ2-6,NA,TRBV19,NA,CASSASGANVLTF,TGTGCCAGTTCCGCGTCTGGGGCCAACGTCCTGACTTTC
TRBJ2-5,NA,TRBV5-1,TRBD2,CASSFVLAGMETQYF,TGCGCCAGCAGCTTTGTGCTAGCGGGAATGGAGACCCAGTACTTC
TRBJ1-3,NA,TRBV7-1,NA,CASSSPSGNTIYF,TGTGCCAGCAGCTCCCCCTCTGGAAACACCATATATTTT
TRBJ2-1,NA,TRBV7-1,NA,CASSLDVGPYNEQFF,TGTGCCAGCAGCTTAGATGTGGGGCCGTACAATGAGCAGTTCTTC
TRBJ1-2,NA,TRBV18,TRBD1,CASSPETGGASGYTF,TGTGCCAGCTCACCGGAGACAGGGGGGGCGAGTGGCTACACCTTC
TRBJ2-3,NA,TRBV18,NA,CASSPWTDTQYF,TGTGCCAGCTCACCCTGGACAGATACGCAGTATTTT
TRBJ1-2,once,TRBV18,TRBD1,CASSRDSDYGYTF,TGTGCCAGCTCACGGGACAGTGACTATGGCTACACCTTC
TRBJ2-1,NA,TRBV7-5,NA,CASSFRDSYNEQFF,TGTGCCAGCAGCTTTAGGGACTCCTACAATGAGCAGTTCTTC